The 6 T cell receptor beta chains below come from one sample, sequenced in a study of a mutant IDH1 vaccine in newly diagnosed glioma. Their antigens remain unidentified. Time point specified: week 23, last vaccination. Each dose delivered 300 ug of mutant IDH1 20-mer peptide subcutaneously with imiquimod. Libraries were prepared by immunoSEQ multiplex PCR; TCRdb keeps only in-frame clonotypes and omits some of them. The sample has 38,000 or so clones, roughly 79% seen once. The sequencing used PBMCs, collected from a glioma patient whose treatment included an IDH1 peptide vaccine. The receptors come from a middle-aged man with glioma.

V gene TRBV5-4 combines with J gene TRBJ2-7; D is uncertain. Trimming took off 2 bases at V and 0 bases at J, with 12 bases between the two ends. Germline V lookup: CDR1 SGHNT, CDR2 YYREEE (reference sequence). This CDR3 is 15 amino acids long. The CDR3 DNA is TGTGCCAGCAGCTTAGGCAGCCCTAGCTCCTACGAGCAGTACTTC. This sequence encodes CASSLGSPSSYEQYF.

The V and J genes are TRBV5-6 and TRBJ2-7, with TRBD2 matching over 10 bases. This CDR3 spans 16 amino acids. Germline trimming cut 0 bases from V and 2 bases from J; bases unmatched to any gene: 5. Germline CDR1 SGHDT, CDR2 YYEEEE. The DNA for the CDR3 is TGTGCCAGCAGCTTGGATAGCGGGGGGCCCACCTACGAGCAGTACTTC. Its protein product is CASSLDSGGPTYEQYF.

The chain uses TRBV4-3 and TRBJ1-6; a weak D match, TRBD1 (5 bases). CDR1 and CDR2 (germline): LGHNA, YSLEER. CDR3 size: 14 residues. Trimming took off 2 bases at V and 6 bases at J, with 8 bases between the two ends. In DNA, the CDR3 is TGCGCCAGCAGCCAATGGGGGGGTAATTCACCCCTCCACTTT. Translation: CASSQWGGNSPLHF.

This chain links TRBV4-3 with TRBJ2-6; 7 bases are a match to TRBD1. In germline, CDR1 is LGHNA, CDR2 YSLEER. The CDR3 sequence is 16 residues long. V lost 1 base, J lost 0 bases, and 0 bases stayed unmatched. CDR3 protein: CASSQAGGSGANVLTF. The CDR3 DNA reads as TGCGCCAGCAGCCAAGCAGGGGGCTCTGGGGCCAACGTCCTGACTTTC.

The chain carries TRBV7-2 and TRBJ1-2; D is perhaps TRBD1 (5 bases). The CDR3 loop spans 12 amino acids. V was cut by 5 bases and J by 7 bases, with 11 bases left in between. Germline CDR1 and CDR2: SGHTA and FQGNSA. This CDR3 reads CASSRDDAGYTF. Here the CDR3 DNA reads TGTGCCAGCAGCCGGGACGACGCTGGCTACACCTTC. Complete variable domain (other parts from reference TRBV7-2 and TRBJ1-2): GAGVSQSPSNKVTEKGKDVELRCDPISGHTALYWYRQSLGQGLEFLIYFQGNSAPDKSGLPSDRFSAERTGGSVSTLTIQRTQQEDSAVYLCASSRDDAGYTFGSGTRLTVV.

As DNA, the CDR3 is TGTGCCAGCAGGGGGAGGGGGACGACGACTGAAGCTTTCTTT. It is translated as CASRGRGTTTEAFF. The V and J genes are TRBV2 and TRBJ1-1; maybe TRBD1 (6 bases). V was clipped by 6 bases and J by 5 bases, with 16 bases between them. CDR3 length equals 14 residues. The V gene's germline CDR1 is SNHLY and CDR2 FYNNEI.